The 8 T cell receptor beta chains in this list originate from one sample, sequenced in a study of T cell responses to AZD1222 COVID-19 vaccine. Produced via immunoSEQ multiplex PCR; TCRdb's table is partial and in-frame only. The sample holds roughly 180,000 clones, approximately 90% seen once. Here the sequenced sample was peripheral blood, taken on day 0 of AZD1222 vaccination. The receptors were sampled from an adult in good health.

This clone was observed once. The chain carries TRBV29-1 and TRBJ2-5, with TRBD2 matching over 7 bases. Per germline, CDR1 SQVTM and CDR2 ANQGSEA. V was pared by 6 bases and J by 4 bases, with 11 bases of the junction left unmatched. The CDR3 length is 14 residues. The CDR3 DNA is TGCAGCGTGAACCCAGTGGGCGGGGGAGAGACCCAGTACTTC. It translates to CSVNPVGGGETQYF.

This chain uses TRBV6-5 with TRBJ1-6, with 9 bases that match TRBD1. The V gene's germline CDR1 is MNHEY and CDR2 SVGAGI. With 7 bases clipped from V and 10 bases from J, the junction kept 5 bases outside the gene matches. The CDR3 runs 13 residues. The CDR3 DNA reads TGTGCCAGCATTTGGGACAGGGACTCACCCCTCCACTTT. This codes for CASIWDRDSPLHF.

In its sample, this clone was seen a few times. This chain joins TRBV28 and TRBJ2-7, with 8 bases matching TRBD2. After removal of 5 bases from V and 0 bases from J, the junction contained 6 bases not matched to a gene. The germline V gene has CDR1 MDHEN and CDR2 SYDVKM. CDR3 length equals 15 residues. The CDR3 protein is CASSNSGISSYEQYF. The CDR3 nucleotides are TGTGCCAGCAGTAATAGCGGGATTAGCTCCTACGAGCAGTACTTC.

This sequence joins TRBV14 and TRBJ2-5; 7 bases agree with TRBD1. With V trimmed by 0 bases and J by 5 bases, 9 bases remained unmatched. The CDR3 loop spans 16 amino acids. From germline, CDR1 is SGHDN and CDR2 FVKESK. The CDR3 loop reads CASSQELGQLGETQYF. CDR3 coding DNA: TGTGCCAGCAGCCAAGAATTGGGACAGCTAGGGGAGACCCAGTACTTC.

The chain recombines TRBV10-3 with TRBJ1-2; D is undetermined. CDR1 and CDR2 from the germline V gene are ENHRY and SYGVKD. Trimming stripped 3 bases from V and 7 bases from J, with 15 bases between. The CDR3 consists of 14 residues. CDR3 DNA: TGTGCCATCAGTGATCCCCGGGCAGGCGGTGGCTACACCTTC. Protein sequence: CAISDPRAGGGYTF.

The CDR3, as DNA: TGTGCCAGCACCCTTACGAATCAGCCCCAGCATTTT. Its protein product is CASTLTNQPQHF. This chain uses TRBV28 with TRBJ1-5; no firm D call. The length of the CDR3 is 12 residues. Germline V gene sequence: CDR1 MDHEN, CDR2 SYDVKM. Trimming shortened V by 7 bases and J by 4 bases, and 8 bases separated the two germline ends.

The chain recombines TRBV7-2 with TRBJ1-6, with a possible D match to TRBD1 (5 bases). This CDR3 is 15 amino acids long. Germline V gene data show CDR1 as SGHTA and CDR2 as FQGNSA. Trimming pared 5 bases from V and 7 bases from J, leaving 15 bases between. In DNA, the CDR3 is TGTGCCAGCAGCCGGGGGGACGGGCAGAATTCACCCCTCCACTTT. Residues: CASSRGDGQNSPLHF.

The genes are TRBV14 and TRBJ1-1, with 7 bases that match TRBD1. The CDR3 is 13 amino acids. Trimming took 4 bases from V and 7 from J; bases not matched to a gene: 6. The germline V gene encodes CDR1 SGHDN and CDR2 FVKESK. The CDR3 here is CASSRNRDSEAFF. The CDR3 nucleotides read TGTGCCAGCAGCCGGAACCGGGACAGTGAAGCTTTCTTT.